This record looks at one TCR beta chain sequence and its context. Seattle's cohort entered during active infection and was followed longitudinally. These data come from a study of blood T cell repertoires in COVID-19. Study context: The United States, Italy and Spain provided the acute and convalescent COVID-19 samples. PBMCs, B-cell-depleted T cells, or T cells were the source of the cDNA or gDNA that made up the material.

Assay: immunoSEQ multiplex PCR; the TCRdb copy retains only in-frame clones and omits some. The data show 45,000 to 50,000 clones, with around 85% seen just once and approximately 32% held by the top ten. This CDR3 region has 13 residues. V was clipped by 8 bases and J by 4 bases; unmatched bases: 2. Germline V gives CDR1 SGHAT, CDR2 FQDESV (reference sequence). The clonotype was recovered from an elderly woman with COVID-19, enrolled during active disease. The chain joins TRBV11-1 to TRBJ2-1; 10 bases are a match to TRBD2. The sequencing sample was made of peripheral blood. The CDR3 sequence is CASATSGYNEQFF. As DNA, the CDR3 is TGTGCCAGCGCGACTAGCGGGTACAATGAGCAGTTCTTC.